This T cell receptor beta chain was captured in a study of cytomegalovirus exposure and HLA in healthy donors. Overall study results and limits: Analyses of presence/absence relied on an assumption of roughly uniform sequencing depth across donors. The investigators catalogued 164 TCR beta chains as cytomegalovirus-associated. TRBV6-2, TRBV6-3 and some other V segments were excluded as indistinguishable.

Looked up from germline, CDR1 is KGHSH and CDR2 is LQKENI. The CDR3 totals 15 residues. The V segment lost 5 bases and the J segment 2 bases; nucleotides outside the gene matches: 2. PCR used 60 Vbeta primers and 13 Jbeta primers. Sequencing was performed with immunoSEQ multiplex PCR; in TCRdb, only in-frame clones are kept and a portion is missing. The sample lists some 150,000 clones, under 80% occurring once. As for this clone: The antigen remains unidentified.

The V gene is TRBV18, the J gene TRBJ2-6; 8 bases match TRBD1. The sequenced sample consisted of PBMCs. The receptor was derived from a man in his forties in good health and CMV-seronegative. CDR3 sequence reads: CASSVDRAGANVLTF. DNA of the CDR3: TGTGCCAGCTCAGTGGACAGGGCTGGGGCCAACGTCCTGACTTTC.